This T cell receptor (beta chain) appears in the sequencing data of a study of cytomegalovirus exposure and HLA in healthy donors. A multiplex PCR was run with 60 Vbeta primers and 13 Jbeta primers. Sequenced by immunoSEQ multiplex PCR; TCRdb stores in-frame clones only, minus some. In all, the sample yields about 83,000 clones. V was pared by 0 bases and J by 5 bases, with 4 bases between. Germline V gives CDR1 MGHRA, CDR2 YSYEKL. This CDR3 has 12 amino acids. Concerning this clone: Its antigen is undetermined.

Findings and caveats of the study: As a later analysis showed, a missense DCLRE1C variant was linked to trimming of TCR beta V- and J-genes.

The chain links TRBV4-1 to TRBJ2-5; D gene uncertain. The sequenced sample consisted of PBMCs. The source is a man aged 18 to 29 in good health and CMV-seropositive. This chain's CDR3 is CASSQERETQYF. CDR3 DNA sequence: TGCGCCAGCAGCCAAGAACGGGAGACCCAGTACTTC.